These 26 T cell receptor beta chains share one sample of origin, sequenced in a study of cytomegalovirus exposure and HLA in healthy donors. The PCR made use of 60 Vbeta and 13 Jbeta primers. This table comes from immunoSEQ multiplex PCR, and its TCRdb copy is limited to in-frame clones, with some not included. The sample has roughly 180,000 clones, about 9.4% seen once; the top ten hold approximately 1.3%. What was sequenced was PBMCs. The receptors come from a woman aged 25-40 years in good health and CMV-seropositive.

This rearrangement joins TRBV27 to TRBJ1-2; 8 nucleotides match TRBD1. Per the germline V gene, CDR1 is MNHEY and CDR2 is SMNVEV (reference sequence). With V trimmed by 6 bases and J by 7 bases, 13 bases remained unmatched. This CDR3 contains 15 residues. The chain's CDR3 is CASSFRQGSPSGYTF. The CDR3 coding sequence is TGTGCCAGCAGCTTCCGACAGGGGTCGCCCTCTGGCTACACCTTC.

This clone came up a few times. The J gene is TRBJ2-1, the V gene TRBV15; 8 bases map to TRBD1. V trimming: 1 base; J trimming: 2 bases; junction bases outside the gene matches: 4. Per the germline V gene, CDR1 is LNHNV and CDR2 is YYDKDF (reference sequence). The CDR3 extends over 16 amino acids. The CDR3 DNA follows: TGTGCCACCAGCAGAGGTGGACAGGGCCCCTACAATGAGCAGTTCTTC. Translating gives CATSRGGQGPYNEQFF.

V gene TRBV30 combines with J gene TRBJ2-1; 7 positions agree with TRBD2. Germline V gene sequence: CDR1 GTSNPN, CDR2 SVGIG (reference sequence). CDR3 length: 18 amino acids. The trim removed 4 bases at V and 2 bases at J, leaving 17 bases unmatched. The CDR3 bases are TGTGCCTGGATTCGGGCGGGAGTTGGAACGAATCCCTACAATGAGCAGTTCTTC. Translation gives CAWIRAGVGTNPYNEQFF.

The rearrangement joins TRBV11-1 to TRBJ2-5, with 8 positions matching TRBD1. The CDR3 runs to 17 residues. Germline V gives CDR1 SGHAT, CDR2 FQDESV (reference sequence). With 5 bases clipped from V and 3 bases from J, the junction kept 14 bases outside the gene matches. The DNA for the CDR3 is TGTGCCAGCAGCCGAATATTTCAGGGGGCGGAGGAAGAGACCCAGTACTTC. Amino acid sequence: CASSRIFQGAEEETQYF.

The chain joins TRBV29-1 to TRBJ2-1, with TRBD1 identical over 8 bases. The CDR3 totals 14 residues. Germline values: CDR1 SQVTM, CDR2 ANQGSEA. With 5 bases clipped from V and 6 bases from J, the junction kept 9 bases outside the gene matches. CDR3: CSVYRDRWPNEQFF. The CDR3, as DNA: TGCAGCGTTTACCGGGACAGGTGGCCCAATGAGCAGTTCTTC.

This clone was counted between two and nine times. The V gene is TRBV30, the J gene TRBJ2-3, with 9 bases aligning to TRBD2. Per the germline V gene, CDR1 is GTSNPN and CDR2 is SVGIG (reference sequence). The CDR3 is made up of 14 amino acids. Trimming removed 4 bases from V and 2 bases from J; junction bases left unmatched: 4. CDR3 DNA: TGTGCCTGGATGACTAGCGGATACACAGATACGCAGTATTTT. Protein sequence: CAWMTSGYTDTQYF.

This clone has just a few counts. The chain employs TRBV13 and TRBJ1-2; perhaps TRBD1 as D (5 bases). The CDR3 is 14 amino acids. Germline V gene sequence: CDR1 PRHDT, CDR2 FYEKMQ (reference sequence). V dropped 2 bases and J dropped 4 bases, with 11 bases sitting between them. The CDR3 coding sequence is TGTGCCAGCAGCTTACTGGGGGGACCCTATGGCTACACCTTC. Protein product: CASSLLGGPYGYTF.

This clone was recorded a few times. This chain uses TRBV7-2 with TRBJ1-1; weak D call: TRBD1 (5 bases). The germline V gene has CDR1 SGHTA and CDR2 FQGNSA. V lost 2 bases to trimming and J lost 4 bases, with 17 bases between them. This CDR3 region has 16 residues. CDR3 coding DNA: TGTGCCAGCAGCTTATTAAGTAAAGGGGCCCTCACTGAAGCTTTCTTT. Amino acid sequence: CASSLLSKGALTEAFF.

The chain recombines TRBV4-1 with TRBJ2-7; 12 positions agree with TRBD2. Germline loops: CDR1 MGHRA, CDR2 YSYEKL. V was clipped by 4 bases and J by 2 bases; unmatched bases: 6. The CDR3 has 16 residues. The CDR3 protein is CASSPLAGGTPYEQYF. In DNA, the CDR3 is TGCGCCAGCAGCCCACTAGCGGGAGGTACCCCCTACGAGCAGTACTTC.

In this sample, this clone turned up a few times. This chain links TRBV30 with TRBJ2-1; D ambiguous. This CDR3 contains 14 residues. Trimming pared 6 bases from V and 5 bases from J, leaving 17 bases between. Germline CDR1 and CDR2: GTSNPN and SVGIG (reference sequence). As DNA, the CDR3 is TGTGCCTGTACACTACATCACACGGACAATGAGCAGTTCTTC. Encoded protein: CACTLHHTDNEQFF. Full variable domain (rest looked up from reference TRBV30 and TRBJ2-1): SQTIHQWPATLVQPVGSPLSLECTVEGTSNPNLYWYRQAAGRGLQLLFYSVGIGQISSEVPQNLSASRPQDRQFILSSKKLLLSDSGFYLCACTLHHTDNEQFFGPGTRLTVL.

This clone was seen a few times. The gene calls are TRBV9 and TRBJ1-2, with a tentative D call TRBD1 (6 bases). V was shortened by 0 bases and J by 4 bases, with 19 bases between the two germline ends. Germline values: CDR1 SGDLS, CDR2 YYNGEE. There are 17 residues in the CDR3. The CDR3 is CASSVATGSGGAYGYTF. CDR3 DNA sequence: TGTGCCAGCAGCGTAGCTACAGGGAGCGGGGGCGCCTATGGCTACACCTTC.

The chain has TRBV7-8 and TRBJ1-5; D gene unclear. Looked up from germline, CDR1 is SGHVS and CDR2 is FQNEAQ. V lost 10 bases to trimming and J lost 3 bases, with 13 bases between them. CDR3 length: 13 residues. The CDR3 DNA is TGTGCCACTACCGTAACGAACAATCAGCCCCAGCATTTT. This sequence encodes CATTVTNNQPQHF. Full variable domain (outside the CDR3, taken from reference TRBV7-8 and TRBJ1-5): GAGVSQSPRYKVAKRGQDVALRCDPISGHVSLFWYQQALGQGPEFLTYFQNEAQLDKSGLPSDRFFAERPEGSVSTLKIQRTQQEDSAVYLCATTVTNNQPQHFGDGTRLSIL.

In its sample, this clone was seen a few times. The chain combines TRBV14 with TRBJ2-2; 13 bases agree with TRBD2. CDR3 length equals 16 residues. V trimming: 4 bases; J trimming: 4 bases; junction bases outside the gene matches: 3. CDR1 is SGHDN and CDR2 is FVKESK in the germline V gene. Here the CDR3 reads CASSRTSGSRTGELFF. Here the CDR3 DNA reads TGTGCCAGCAGCCGGACTAGCGGGAGTCGCACCGGGGAGCTGTTTTTT. The whole variable domain, filled in from reference TRBV14 and TRBJ2-2, reads EAGVTQFPSHSVIEKGQTVTLRCDPISGHDNLYWYRRVMGKEIKFLLHFVKESKQDESGMPNNRFLAERTGGTYSTLKVQPAELEDSGVYFCASSRTSGSRTGELFFGEGSRLTVL.

This clone has only a few counts. The chain joins TRBV18 to TRBJ2-3; D unresolved. Trimming pared 6 bases from V and 0 bases from J, leaving 10 bases between. Germline V gene sequence: CDR1 KGHSH, CDR2 LQKENI. CDR3 length equals 14 residues. The CDR3 nucleotides are TGTGCCAGCTCTAGCACGCACAGCACAGATACGCAGTATTTT. This codes for CASSSTHSTDTQYF.

For the CDR3, the DNA is TGCGCCAGCAGCCCCCGACTAGCGGGGCGTGAGACCCAGTACTTC. Encoded protein: CASSPRLAGRETQYF. V and J are TRBV4-1 and TRBJ2-5, with 11 bases aligning to TRBD2. The CDR3 contains 15 residues. V shed 4 bases, J shed 5 bases, and the junction held 6 bases outside the gene matches. The germline V gene has CDR1 MGHRA and CDR2 YSYEKL.

The chain is built from TRBV7-9 and TRBJ2-3; 11 bases match TRBD2. Looked up from germline, CDR1 is SEHNR and CDR2 is FQNEAQ (reference sequence). Trimming took 2 bases from V and 1 from J; bases not matched to a gene: 5. This CDR3 has 17 amino acids. The chain's CDR3 is CASSLSSGGRRTDTQYF. The CDR3 DNA reads TGTGCCAGCAGCTTATCTAGCGGGGGGAGGCGCACAGATACGCAGTATTTT.

This clone was seen more than once but under ten times. The chain carries TRBV11-2 and TRBJ1-4; D unresolved. CDR3 length equals 15 residues. Germline CDR1 is SGHAT and CDR2 is FQNNGV. Trimming removed 5 bases at V and 2 bases at J, with 12 bases between. CDR3 loop: CASSRLPRTNEKLFF. The CDR3 nucleotides are TGTGCCAGCAGCCGACTACCCCGGACTAATGAAAAACTGTTTTTT. The full variable domain, completed using reference TRBV11-2 and TRBJ1-4, is EAGVAQSPRYKIIEKRQSVAFWCNPISGHATLYWYQQILGQGPKLLIQFQNNGVVDDSQLPKDRFSAERLKGVDSTLKIQPAKLEDSAVYLCASSRLPRTNEKLFFGSGTQLSVL.

The V gene is TRBV6-5, the J gene TRBJ2-3; 8 bases line up with TRBD2. The CDR3 totals 15 residues. The germline V gene has CDR1 MNHEY and CDR2 SVGAGI. Unmatched junction bases numbered 4, after V lost 5 bases and J lost 0 bases. The CDR3 sequence is CASSKLAASTDTQYF. CDR3 DNA: TGTGCCAGCAGTAAACTAGCGGCAAGCACAGATACGCAGTATTTT.

The V and J genes are TRBV2 and TRBJ1-1; D unclear. Germline CDR1 and CDR2: SNHLY and FYNNEI. The CDR3 loop spans 14 amino acids. The V end lost 6 bases, the J end lost 1 base, and 12 bases lay between the germline ends. The CDR3 sequence: CASRTLGRNTEAFF. CDR3 sequence (DNA): TGTGCCAGCAGGACCCTCGGGAGGAACACTGAAGCTTTCTTT.

This clone was seen more than once but under ten times. J is TRBJ2-5 and V is TRBV7-2; a possible D gene is TRBD2 (5 bases). Trimming took 4 bases from V and 5 from J, leaving 11 bases between them. Germline V CDR1 and CDR2: SGHTA, FQGNSA. The CDR3 consists of 13 residues. The CDR3 DNA reads as TGTGCCAGCAGCTACGACCGAGGGGAGACCCAGTACTTC. The encoded protein is CASSYDRGETQYF.

This chain joins TRBV5-1 and TRBJ2-3, with D possibly matching TRBD1 (6 bases). Germline CDR1 SGHRS, CDR2 YFSETQ. The CDR3 extends over 14 amino acids. V was cut by 4 bases and J by 3 bases, with 12 bases left in between. The CDR3 DNA sequence: TGCGCCAGCAGCCCCCCTGACAGGACAGATACGCAGTATTTT. Protein product: CASSPPDRTDTQYF.

This clone was detected a few times. The chain has TRBV7-9 and TRBJ2-5; tentative D call: TRBD1 (6 bases). Between the trimmed V and J ends, which lost 1 base and 5 bases, there was a span of 11 bases. CDR1 and CDR2 from the germline V gene are SEHNR and FQNEAQ (reference sequence). The CDR3 covers 14 residues. The CDR3 DNA follows: TGTGCCAGCAGCTTAGGGAAGGGGGAGGAGACCCAGTACTTC. Translation gives CASSLGKGEETQYF.

The chain uses TRBV29-1 and TRBJ1-1; D is uncertain. Trimming pared 1 base from V and 5 bases from J, leaving 14 bases between. This CDR3 is 14 amino acids long. Germline V gene data show CDR1 as SQVTM and CDR2 as ANQGSEA. As DNA, the CDR3 is TGCAGCGTTGAAGTAGAGCCGATCCGGACTGAAGCTTTCTTT. Protein product: CSVEVEPIRTEAFF.

About this clone: Mismatch with germline at one junction end may stem from a read error. This sample includes further DNA sequences coding for the same CDR3. This chain links TRBV30 with TRBJ1-3; TRBD1 matches at 7 bases. This CDR3 comprises 14 residues. Germline V lookup: CDR1 GTSNPN, CDR2 SVGIG (reference sequence). DNA for the CDR3: TGCGCCTGGAGGACAGGTTTCTCTGGAAACACCATATATTTT. This sequence encodes CAWRTGFSGNTIYF.

This clone was recorded a few times. The CDR3 nucleotides are TGTGCCACCAGCAGATTGGGGGCTGGTGAGCAGTTCTTC. It is translated as CATSRLGAGEQFF. The chain links TRBV15 to TRBJ2-1; possible D gene TRBD1, 6 bases. This CDR3 region has 13 residues. Germline assignment: CDR1 LNHNV and CDR2 YYDKDF (reference sequence). V dropped 2 bases and J dropped 9 bases, with 11 bases sitting between them.

The genes are TRBV7-9 and TRBJ2-1; D remains ambiguous. Deletions cut 5 bases from V and 8 bases from J, with 19 bases between. Per the germline V gene, CDR1 is SEHNR and CDR2 is FQNEAQ (reference sequence). The CDR3 consists of 15 residues. Written as DNA, the CDR3 is TGTGCCAGCAGCGATGGCGCCATTACAAGCGATGAGCAGTTCTTC. It specifies CASSDGAITSDEQFF.